The text below deals with one T cell receptor beta chain. The CDR3 spans 15 residues. The germline V gene encodes CDR1 SGDLS and CDR2 YYNGEE. Unmatched junction bases numbered 15, after V lost 3 bases and J lost 10 bases. Treatment indicated: 15 to 20 received Ad26.COV2.S at low or high dose, single or two shots; roughly 5 received placebo; per-sample allocation not given. Vaccine and placebo recipients were sampled on day 63 after the first injection. Boston provided a donor who was an adult aged 18-55 years. The vaccine delivered Wuhan-strain SARS-CoV-2 spike through an Ad26 vector. Produced via immunoSEQ multiplex PCR; TCRdb's table is partial and in-frame only. The sample lists about 390,000 clones; 75% to 90% were seen once. The sample comes from a study of Ad26.COV2.S vaccination and SARS-CoV-2 variants.

Sample: peripheral blood, taken in a trial of Ad26.COV2.S vaccine versus placebo. The source of this sequence is a person between 18 and 59 years old who received the Ad26.COV2.S COVID-19 vaccine or a placebo. The chain has TRBV9 and TRBJ1-1; 7 nucleotides agree with TRBD1. The CDR3 sequence: CASSGDSTLSARAFF. CDR3 nucleotide sequence: TGTGCCAGCAGCGGGGACAGCACCCTCTCCGCGAGAGCTTTCTTT.